Given below is one T cell receptor beta chain in context. Its antigen remains undetermined. Per-nucleotide qualities are absent, and no much larger clonotype sits a single base away. This entry comes from a study of blood T cell repertoires in COVID-19 (TCRdb year 2020). Some background on the complete study: The collaborator samples originated in the United States, Italy and Spain and spanned the acute and convalescent phases of COVID-19. The material from the prospective study consisted of cDNA or gDNA derived from T cells, B-cell-depleted T cells, or PBMCs. Subjects who had been exposed to COVID-19, were actively infected with it, or had recovered from it provided the deeply sampled blood TCRbeta repertoires that made up the dataset. The repertoires were made available in a free public database intended to serve as a resource for research on the immune response to SARS-CoV-2. The samples were drawn from the first 160 participants of the ongoing ImmuneRACE study and from more than 1,000 subjects provided by 6 global collaborators. The sample metadata nearly always contained a de-identified subject ID, COVID-19 status, age in years and sex. Where HLA class I and class II types were available, the types were taken from metadata supplied by the sample provider, not from assay-based typing. The investigation overall reported the following: Clinical and demographic metadata were provided uncurated, with the amount varying by source and participant.

TCRbeta CDR3 regions were amplified from genomic DNA using the immunoSEQ Assay, a bias-controlled multiplex PCR. In the authors' own workflow: Nucleated cell counts per sample were estimated from amplification of reference gene primers within the assay. To quantify the absolute abundance of each unique TCRbeta CDR3 rearrangement, sequence reads were collapsed and filtered. For each sample, productive Simpson clonality was calculated as the square root of Simpson's diversity index over productive rearrangements. The table comes from immuneACCESS by way of TCRdb, which keeps in-frame sequences with V and J called. Part of the clones is missing from these tables; in studies checked, under half for an unresolved V gene and the rest for unknown reasons. V and J calls plus clone size are reproduced from that table; the DNA served to infer D and trimming. The sample contains 60,000 to 80,000 clones, approximately 90% of them found a single time. In total, the top ten clones hold more than 15% of the sample.

In Seattle, one collaborating source enrolled patients while the infection was active and tracked those patients longitudinally over the course of disease. Collaborating institutions collected whole blood in K2EDTA tubes following their own protocols. For TCRbeta analysis, collaborators shipped samples as frozen whole blood, isolated PBMCs, or DNA extracted from either of those sample types. CDR3 length: 16 amino acids, cysteine to phenylalanine. CDR3 DNA only is kept here, 48 bases in frame from base 1. V is reduced by 0 bases and J by 0 bases, leaving a spacing of 12 bases between them. The germline V gene (reference sequence) provides CDR1 SGHNT and CDR2 YYREEE.

Sequencing was done on a sample of peripheral blood. The sequence derives from a woman aged 55-70 years with COVID-19, enrolled during active disease. Here the chain combines TRBV5-4 and TRBJ2-5, and TRBD1 may be the D gene, going by 5 matching bases. The CDR3 reads CASSLAGIGYQETQYF. The bases are TGTGCCAGCAGCTTGGCAGGGATTGGATACCAAGAGACCCAGTACTTC.